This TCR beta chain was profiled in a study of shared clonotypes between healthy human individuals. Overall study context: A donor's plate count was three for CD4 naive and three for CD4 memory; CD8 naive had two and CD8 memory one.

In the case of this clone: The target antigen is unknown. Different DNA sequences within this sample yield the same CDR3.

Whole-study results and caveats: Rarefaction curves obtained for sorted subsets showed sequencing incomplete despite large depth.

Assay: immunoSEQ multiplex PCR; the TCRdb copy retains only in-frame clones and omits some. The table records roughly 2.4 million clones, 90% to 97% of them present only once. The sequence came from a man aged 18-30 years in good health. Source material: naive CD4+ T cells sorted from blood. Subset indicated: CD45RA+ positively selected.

The chain's CDR3 is CASSLAGGYNEQFF. The CDR3 nucleotides read TGCGCCAGCAGTTTAGCGGGGGGATACAATGAGCAGTTCTTC. The chain couples TRBV10-2 to TRBJ2-1; TRBD2 aligns across 10 bases. The CDR3 contains 14 residues. Germline CDR1 reads WSHSY; CDR2 reads SAAADI. The trim removed 5 bases at V and 4 bases at J, leaving 2 bases unmatched.